Listed here are 20 T cell receptor beta chains from one sample, sequenced in a study of cytomegalovirus exposure and HLA in healthy donors. The PCR ran on 60 Vbeta and 13 Jbeta primers. Measured with immunoSEQ multiplex PCR; TCRdb has only the in-frame clones, and not every one. The data show about 160,000 clones, with roughly 80% seen just once and 7.5% to 9.5% held by the top ten. Sequencing was done on a sample of PBMCs. The receptors stem from a male donor in good health and CMV-seropositive.

This sequence joins TRBV10-3 and TRBJ1-1; D is possibly TRBD1 (5 bases). CDR1 and CDR2 from the germline V gene are ENHRY and SYGVKD. V lost 7 bases to trimming and J lost 3 bases, with 18 bases between them. There are 15 residues in the CDR3. CDR3 DNA sequence: TGTGCCATCAAGGTCAGGGAAGGGGTGGACACTGAAGCTTTCTTT. It codes for CAIKVREGVDTEAFF.

The chain employs TRBV14 and TRBJ2-5; D is possibly TRBD1 (5 bases). V gave up 4 bases and J gave up 1 base, with 13 bases separating them. In germline, CDR1 is SGHDN, CDR2 FVKESK. This CDR3 is 15 amino acids long. CDR3 nucleotide sequence: TGTGCCAGCAGCCCCAGGGTGGGTGGCCAAGAGACCCAGTACTTC. Its protein product is CASSPRVGGQETQYF.

This chain uses TRBV9 with TRBJ2-5; TRBD2 might be the D (5 bases). Trimming took off 0 bases at V and 9 bases at J, with 12 bases between the two ends. This CDR3 region has 13 residues. Germline V CDR1 and CDR2: SGDLS, YYNGEE. CDR3 in amino acids: CASSVDREPSQYF. CDR3 nucleotides: TGTGCCAGCAGCGTAGATCGGGAACCGTCCCAGTACTTC.

This rearrangement joins TRBV27 to TRBJ2-7; possible D gene TRBD1, 6 bases. The germline gives CDR1 MNHEY, CDR2 SMNVEV (reference sequence). The CDR3 runs to 13 residues. V was shortened by 6 bases and J by 2 bases, with 11 bases between the two germline ends. This CDR3 reads CASRADSTYEQYF. The CDR3 DNA reads as TGTGCCAGCAGGGCGGACAGTACCTACGAGCAGTACTTC.

This sequence joins TRBV19 and TRBJ1-4; D is undetermined. Trimming pared 4 bases from V and 4 bases from J, leaving 13 bases between. The CDR3 covers 15 residues. Germline V gene data show CDR1 as LNHDA and CDR2 as SQIVND (reference sequence). CDR3 nucleotides: TGTGCCAGTAGTACCATAATAGGCGGTAATGAAAAACTGTTTTTT. Translation: CASSTIIGGNEKLFF.

V and J are TRBV5-4 and TRBJ2-3; weak D call: TRBD1 (6 bases). The CDR3 has 13 residues. CDR1 and CDR2 (germline): SGHNT, YYREEE (reference sequence). V lost 3 bases and J lost 3, with 8 bases in between. The CDR3 region is CASSSTGTDTQYF. CDR3 DNA sequence: TGTGCCAGCAGCTCTACAGGGACAGATACGCAGTATTTT.

The V gene is TRBV27, the J gene TRBJ1-2; D unresolved. V was clipped by 10 bases and J by 3 bases, with 15 bases between them. The CDR3 consists of 13 residues. CDR1 and CDR2 from the germline V gene are MNHEY and SMNVEV (reference sequence). The CDR3 spells CATRRTGDYGYTF. The CDR3 nucleotides are TGTGCCACCCGACGAACCGGGGACTATGGCTACACCTTC.

The rearrangement joins TRBV4-1 to TRBJ2-1; TRBD2 aligns across 15 bases. J was trimmed by 2 bases and V by 4 bases; bases with no gene match: 6. The CDR3 has 18 residues. From germline, CDR1 is MGHRA and CDR2 YSYEKL. CDR3 sequence: CASSPGLAGGPTYNEQFF. CDR3 nucleotide sequence: TGCGCCAGCAGCCCGGGACTAGCGGGAGGCCCGACCTACAATGAGCAGTTCTTC.

The V call is TRBV7-6, the J call TRBJ1-2; 8 bases fit TRBD1. CDR1 SGHVS and CDR2 FNYEAQ come from the germline V gene. Trimming took 5 bases from V and 5 from J; bases not matched to a gene: 7. The CDR3 covers 14 residues. Here the CDR3 DNA reads TGTGCCAGCAGCACCGGACAGGGCCGGTATGGCTACACCTTC. Protein: CASSTGQGRYGYTF.

The sample holds a few counts of this clone. The chain combines TRBV7-9 with TRBJ1-3; D might be TRBD1 (6 bases). CDR3 length: 16 amino acids. Per germline, CDR1 SEHNR and CDR2 FQNEAQ (reference sequence). Trimming left V 5 bases short and J 0 bases short, with 14 bases between. CDR3 in DNA: TGTGCCAGCAGCGCCGGACAGTGGAGCTCTGGAAACACCATATATTTT. It is translated as CASSAGQWSSGNTIYF.

The V call is TRBV6-1, the J call TRBJ2-3, with 8 bases that match TRBD1. The germline V gene has CDR1 MNHNS and CDR2 SASEGT. The CDR3 totals 15 residues. Trimming cost V 3 bases and J 1 base; bases outside gene matches: 3. CDR3 nucleotides: TGTGCCAGCAGTGAGCGACAGGGGCGCACAGATACGCAGTATTTT. Its translation is CASSERQGRTDTQYF.

In nucleotides, the CDR3 is TGTGCCAGCAGTCGGGACAGGCTTGGCTACACCTTC. Translation: CASSRDRLGYTF. The gene calls are TRBV5-4 and TRBJ1-2, with 8 bases matching TRBD1. Trimming removed 5 bases from V and 7 bases from J; junction bases left unmatched: 4. The germline V gene has CDR1 SGHNT and CDR2 YYREEE (reference sequence). This CDR3 region has 12 residues.

The chain carries TRBV9 and TRBJ2-6; the D is unclear. CDR1 SGDLS and CDR2 YYNGEE come from the germline V gene. The ends were cut back, 3 bases at V and 0 bases at J, with 10 bases in the middle. The CDR3 contains 16 residues. CDR3 DNA sequence: TGTGCCAGCAGCGCCCGGGTTTTCTCTGGGGCCAACGTCCTGACTTTC. It is translated as CASSARVFSGANVLTF.

This clone was observed a few times. This chain uses TRBV2 with TRBJ2-3; D is perhaps TRBD2 (5 bases). CDR3 size: 13 residues. CDR1 is SNHLY, CDR2 FYNNEI, per germline. CDR3 protein: CATTPPPGNTQYF. The CDR3 nucleotides are TGTGCAACCACTCCCCCGCCCGGGAATACGCAGTATTTT.

The rearrangement uses TRBV7-2 and TRBJ2-1; weak D call: TRBD1 (7 bases). Germline V gives CDR1 SGHTA, CDR2 FQGNSA. Trimming shortened V by 8 bases and J by 6 bases, and 14 bases separated the two germline ends. The CDR3 contains 13 residues. CDR3 coding DNA: TGTGCCAGCCAAACTCAGGGGGGCAATGAGCAGTTCTTC. This sequence encodes CASQTQGGNEQFF.

This rearrangement joins TRBV27 to TRBJ2-2; 7 bases map to TRBD2. Germline V gene sequence: CDR1 MNHEY, CDR2 SMNVEV (reference sequence). The CDR3 loop spans 15 amino acids. J was trimmed by 6 bases and V by 2 bases; bases with no gene match: 6. Here the CDR3 reads CASSLTAGYPGELFF. The CDR3 nucleotides are TGTGCCAGCAGTTTAACAGCGGGATACCCCGGGGAGCTGTTTTTT.

This sequence joins TRBV5-6 and TRBJ2-5; no clear D gene. The V gene's germline CDR1 is SGHDT and CDR2 YYEEEE. The length of the CDR3 is 14 residues. V gave up 0 bases and J gave up 5 bases, with 11 bases separating them. In DNA, the CDR3 is TGTGCCAGCAGCTTGGTGGAGATTTCTGAGACCCAGTACTTC. Residues: CASSLVEISETQYF.

The chain uses TRBV4-1 and TRBJ1-3; the D gene is possibly TRBD1 (6 bases). CDR1 is MGHRA, CDR2 YSYEKL, per germline. The CDR3 contains 14 residues. Trimming shortened V by 1 base and J by 6 bases, and 10 bases separated the two germline ends. CDR3 sequence (DNA): TGCGCCAGCAGCCAAGTGGCAGGGGTAAACACCATATATTTT. Its protein is CASSQVAGVNTIYF.

V is TRBV7-7 and J is TRBJ2-7; 8 nucleotides match TRBD1. Germline values: CDR1 SSHAT, CDR2 FNYEAQ (reference sequence). V trimming: 5 bases; J trimming: 2 bases; junction bases outside the gene matches: 2. This CDR3 has 13 residues. CDR3 in DNA: TGTGCCAGCAGCCAGACAGGGGCCTACGAGCAGTACTTC. It translates to CASSQTGAYEQYF. The whole variable domain, filled in from reference TRBV7-7 and TRBJ2-7, reads GAGVSQSPRYKVTKRGQDVTLRCDPISSHATLYWYQQALGQGPEFLTYFNYEAQPDKSGLPSDRFSAERPEGSISTLTIQRTEQRDSAMYRCASSQTGAYEQYFGPGTRLTVT.

V gene TRBV7-6 combines with J gene TRBJ1-2, with 7 nucleotides matching TRBD1. Germline CDR1 and CDR2: SGHVS and FNYEAQ. With V trimmed by 1 base and J by 8 bases, 7 bases remained unmatched. This CDR3 comprises 14 residues. CDR3 sequence reads: CASSLGGQGGGYTF. CDR3 sequence (DNA): TGTGCCAGCAGCTTAGGGGGCCAGGGGGGCGGCTACACCTTC. The variable domain in full, completed from reference TRBV7-6 and TRBJ1-2, reads GAGVSQSPRYKVTKRGQDVALRCDPISGHVSLYWYRQALGQGPEFLTYFNYEAQQDKSGLPNDRFSAERPEGSISTLTIQRTEQRDSAMYRCASSLGGQGGGYTFGSGTRLTVV.